These T cell receptor beta chains were read from a single sample in a study of graft-versus-host responses after intestinal transplantation. Measured with immunoSEQ multiplex PCR; TCRdb has only the in-frame clones, and not every one. The sample records 12,000 to 15,000 clones, just under 75% being singletons. Material: ileum tissue, obtained 16 days after intestinal transplant. The receptors derive from a human patient who received an intestinal transplant, so some T cells may come from the graft donor. CDR3s include the opening cysteine and the closing phenylalanine or tryptophan.

>TRBV19
CASSQGNTEAFF
>TRBV14
CAQKGNYGYTF
>TRBV25-1
CASRSPGWGLHYGYTF
>TRBV4-1
CASSYPATGYSLSYNEQFF
>TRBV10-3
CAISEERLAGETQYF
>TRBV19
CASSIPTGPHYGYTF
>TRBV11-2
CASSLDRGPEQYF
>TRBV10-3
CAILGTSGPTDTQYF
>TRBV11-2
CASSGRGSNTEAFF
>TRBV30
CAWSVGSGGEQYF
>TRBV2
CASNQQGRIFYGYTF
>TRBV10-1
CASSVWGVPRDKNIQYF
>TRBV7-9
CASSLRPRDGKLFF
>TRBV2
CASRATRTGVGELFF
>TRBV4-1
CASSQGRSLSGTQYF
>TRBV30
CAWSRQSGGYTF
>TRBV4-1
CASSQSPGGLENGELFF